These T cell receptor beta chains were read from a single sample in a study of CD8+CD57+ T cells in acquired aplastic anemia. TCRdb processed the reads anew with MiXCR; each CDR3 protein has one entry. This table holds about 180,000 distinct CDR3 sequences, approximately 48% found once. Sample: sorted CD4+, CD8+, or CD8+CD57+ T cells (not recorded which) from PBMCs. The receptor set was obtained from a human donor with aplastic anemia. Each CDR3 is given with its conserved first and last residue. A D gene is named only where the DNA matches it firmly. Expanded clones get a size class; other rows say once, few or many, or leave the size out.

V gene: TRBV5-1
CDR3 length: 13
J gene: TRBJ2-3
D gene: -
clone size: many
CDR3 DNA: TGCGCCAGCAGCGCCCAAATGGGAGATACGCAGTATTTT
CDR3 protein: CASSAQMGDTQYF

V gene: TRBV6-6
CDR3 length: 12
J gene: TRBJ2-2
D gene: -
clone size: many
CDR3 DNA: TGTGCCAGCACGACGGGGGCCGGGGAGCTGTTTTTT
CDR3 protein: CASTTGAGELFF

V gene: TRBV10-3
CDR3 length: 15
J gene: TRBJ1-1
D gene: TRBD1
clone size: once
CDR3 DNA: TGTGCCATCAGTGAGAGGGACAGAGCGGACACTGAAGCTTTCTTT
CDR3 protein: CAISERDRADTEAFF

V gene: TRBV10-3
CDR3 length: 14
J gene: TRBJ1-6
D gene: TRBD1
clone size: few
CDR3 DNA: TGTGCCATCAGGCCGGGACAGGGTGATTCACCCCTCCACTTT
CDR3 protein: CAIRPGQGDSPLHF

V gene: TRBV24-1
CDR3 length: 14
J gene: TRBJ1-2
D gene: -
clone size: -
CDR3 DNA: TGTGCCACCAGTGATTCTAGAGGGTACGGAGGCTACACCTTC
CDR3 protein: CATSDSRGYGGYTF

V gene: TRBV10-1
CDR3 length: 14
J gene: TRBJ2-5
D gene: -
clone size: -
CDR3 DNA: TGCGCCAGCAGTGTATCGGGTTGGGAGGAGACCCAGTACTTC
CDR3 protein: CASSVSGWEETQYF

V gene: TRBV10-3
CDR3 length: 15
J gene: TRBJ1-1
D gene: -
clone size: few
CDR3 DNA: TGTGCCATCAGTGAGTCGGGCGGGGGGAACACTGAAGCTTTCTTT
CDR3 protein: CAISESGGGNTEAFF

V gene: TRBV11-1
CDR3 length: 17
J gene: TRBJ2-2
D gene: TRBD2
clone size: -
CDR3 DNA: TGTGCCAGCTTGCGGATAACTAGCGGAGACCTTAGCGGGGAGCTGTTTTTT
CDR3 protein: CASLRITSGDLSGELFF

V gene: TRBV6-1
CDR3 length: 13
J gene: TRBJ2-3
D gene: -
clone size: few
CDR3 DNA: TGTGCCAGCAGGGATGGTAGCCCAGATATGCAGTATTTT
CDR3 protein: CASRDGSPDMQYF

V gene: TRBV2
CDR3 length: 16
J gene: TRBJ2-1
D gene: -
clone size: -
CDR3 DNA: TGTGCCAGCAGCGATCAGGGGGGAGGGTCCTACAATGAGCAGTTCTTC
CDR3 protein: CASSDQGGGSYNEQFF

V gene: TRBV29-1
CDR3 length: 15
J gene: TRBJ1-1
D gene: TRBD1
clone size: -
CDR3 DNA: TGCAGCGTCGACCCGGGACAGGGAGGCGAGTATGAAGCTTTCTTT
CDR3 protein: CSVDPGQGGEYEAFF

V gene: TRBV7-2
CDR3 length: 15
J gene: TRBJ2-7
D gene: TRBD2
clone size: -
CDR3 DNA: TGTGCCAGCAGCTTAGGGTTTACTAGCGGGTACGAGCAGTACTTC
CDR3 protein: CASSLGFTSGYEQYF

V gene: TRBV3-1
CDR3 length: 14
J gene: TRBJ2-7
D gene: TRBD1
clone size: many
CDR3 DNA: TGTGCCAGCAGCTCCCGGGACAGAACCTACGAGCAGTACTTC
CDR3 protein: CASSSRDRTYEQYF

V gene: TRBV20-1
CDR3 length: 15
J gene: TRBJ1-5
D gene: TRBD1
clone size: many
CDR3 DNA: TGCAGTGCTGGTCGACAGGGGATGAGCAATCAGCCCCAGCATTTT
CDR3 protein: CSAGRQGMSNQPQHF

V gene: TRBV30
CDR3 length: 15
J gene: TRBJ1-2
D gene: TRBD1
clone size: -
CDR3 DNA: TGTGCCTGGACTCCCCGGGACAGGGGGCACTATGGCTACACCTTC
CDR3 protein: CAWTPRDRGHYGYTF

V gene: TRBV9
CDR3 length: 15
J gene: TRBJ2-2
D gene: TRBD2
clone size: many
CDR3 DNA: TGTGCCAGCAGGAGAGAGAGCGGGGTGACCGGGGAGCTGTTTTTT
CDR3 protein: CASRRESGVTGELFF

V gene: TRBV20-1
CDR3 length: 15
J gene: TRBJ1-4
D gene: -
clone size: many
CDR3 DNA: TGCAGTGCCCAAGAGGGGGGCGCGTCCTATGAAAAACTGTTTTTT
CDR3 protein: CSAQEGGASYEKLFF

V gene: TRBV19
CDR3 length: 13
J gene: TRBJ1-5
D gene: -
clone size: -
CDR3 DNA: TGTGCCAGTCGGGTGGGTAGCAATCAGCCCCAGCATTTT
CDR3 protein: CASRVGSNQPQHF

V gene: TRBV25-1
CDR3 length: 15
J gene: TRBJ2-7
D gene: -
clone size: few
CDR3 DNA: TGTGCCAGCAGTGAACGGGGACAAGCGACCAACGAGCAGTACTTC
CDR3 protein: CASSERGQATNEQYF

V gene: TRBV29-1
CDR3 length: 12
J gene: TRBJ2-7
D gene: TRBD1
clone size: -
CDR3 DNA: TGCAGCGTGGGCCAGGGGGCCTACGAGCAGTACTTC
CDR3 protein: CSVGQGAYEQYF

V gene: TRBV20-1
CDR3 length: 15
J gene: TRBJ2-7
D gene: TRBD1
clone size: many
CDR3 DNA: TGCAGTGCTAGAGACGACAGGGAAGAGTCCTACGAGCAGTACTTC
CDR3 protein: CSARDDREESYEQYF

V gene: TRBV20-1
CDR3 length: 12
J gene: TRBJ1-3
D gene: TRBD1
clone size: -
CDR3 DNA: TGCAGTGGACAGGGTTCTGGAAACACCATATATTTT
CDR3 protein: CSGQGSGNTIYF